This is a list of T cell receptor beta chains from one sample in a study of T cells in Graves' hyperthyroidism and ophthalmopathy. TCRdb recomputed calls from the multiplex PCR reads with MiXCR, one row per CDR3 protein. Of roughly 420,000 distinct CDR3 sequences in the sample, approximately 15% were seen once. Sequencing was done on a sample of blood. These receptors were taken from a woman between 18 and 30 years old with Graves' hyperthyroidism. CDR3s include the opening cysteine and the closing phenylalanine or tryptophan. The D gene is left open where the match is weak. The size of a clone is reported for some rows only, either as once, few or many, or as a class for expanded clones.

size	D	V	CDR3
many	TRBD1	TRBV3-1	CASSPTGGDTDTQYF
-	-	TRBV28	CASSLFGGGSYNEQFF
many	TRBD1	TRBV12-3/TRBV12-4	CASSWDRLQETQYF
many	TRBD2	TRBV20-1	CSARSREGLEQYF
-	TRBD2	TRBV5-4	CASSSPGLAEQYF
-	TRBD1	TRBV20-1	CSAPLSNRGMNTEAFF
few	-	TRBV5-4	CASSLGPDNQPQHF
-	-	TRBV24-1	CATSDPLSSQGEQFF
-	-	TRBV15	CATSPRNSPLHF
many	TRBD1	TRBV7-9	CASSSLQGAGANVLTF
many	-	TRBV2	CASSYRRGKERGNEQFF
many	-	TRBV20-1	CSATKGYEQYF
many	TRBD1	TRBV29-1	CSVVGTGLHYGYTF
-	TRBD1	TRBV6-6	CASSYQLTGEGGTDTQYF
few	-	TRBV6-1	CASSDGGQGHNEQFF
-	-	TRBV9	CASSVGPGANYNEQFF
many	TRBD1	TRBV11-2	CASSDRQGTTNGNTIYF
many	-	TRBV12-3/TRBV12-4	CASSRRMNTEAFF
many	-	TRBV12-3/TRBV12-4	CASRSSTKQETQYF
few	-	TRBV12-3/TRBV12-4	CASSSPGRDYGYTF
few	-	TRBV9	CASSVASDLNTEAFF
many	-	TRBV2	CASSVTGIYTDTQYF
few	TRBD2	TRBV6-1	CASSQTPPGLAGVYEQYF
many	-	TRBV30	CAWNGPYWNTEAFF
many	-	TRBV6-1	CASSETGGRAEAFF
many	-	TRBV28	CASSFTGTDPSGNTIYF